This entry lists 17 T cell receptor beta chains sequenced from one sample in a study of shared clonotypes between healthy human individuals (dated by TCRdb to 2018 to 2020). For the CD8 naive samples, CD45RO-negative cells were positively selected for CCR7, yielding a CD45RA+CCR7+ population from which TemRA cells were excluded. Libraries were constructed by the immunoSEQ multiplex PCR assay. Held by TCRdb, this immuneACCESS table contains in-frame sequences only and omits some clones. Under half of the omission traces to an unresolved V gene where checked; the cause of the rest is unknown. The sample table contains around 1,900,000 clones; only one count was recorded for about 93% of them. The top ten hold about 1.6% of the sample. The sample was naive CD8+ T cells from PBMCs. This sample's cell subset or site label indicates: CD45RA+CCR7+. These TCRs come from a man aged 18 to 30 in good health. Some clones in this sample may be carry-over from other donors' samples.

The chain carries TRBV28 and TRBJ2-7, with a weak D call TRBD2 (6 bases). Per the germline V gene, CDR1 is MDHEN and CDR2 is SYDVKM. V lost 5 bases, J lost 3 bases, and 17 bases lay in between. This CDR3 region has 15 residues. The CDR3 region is CASSPGTGRYYEQYF. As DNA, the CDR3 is TGTGCCAGCAGTCCGGGGACTGGACGGTACTACGAGCAGTACTTC.

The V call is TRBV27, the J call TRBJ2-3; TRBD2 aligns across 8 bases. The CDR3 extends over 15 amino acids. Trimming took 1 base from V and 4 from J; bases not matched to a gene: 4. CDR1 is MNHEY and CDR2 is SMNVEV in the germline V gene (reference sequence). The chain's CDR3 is CASSLLREEPDTQYF. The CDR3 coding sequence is TGTGCCAGCAGTTTATTGCGGGAGGAGCCAGATACGCAGTATTTT.

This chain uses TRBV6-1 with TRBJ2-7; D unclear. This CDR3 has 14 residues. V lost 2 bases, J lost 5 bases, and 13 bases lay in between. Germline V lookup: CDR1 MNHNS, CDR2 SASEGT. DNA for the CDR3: TGTGCCAGCAGTGAATTTTCCGGGTTCGACGAGCAGTACTTC. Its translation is CASSEFSGFDEQYF.

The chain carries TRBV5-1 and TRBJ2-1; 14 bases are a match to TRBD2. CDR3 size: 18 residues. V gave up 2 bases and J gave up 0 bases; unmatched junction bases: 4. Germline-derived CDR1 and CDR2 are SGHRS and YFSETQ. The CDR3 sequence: CASSFWTSGRSSYNEQFF. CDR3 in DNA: TGCGCCAGCAGCTTCTGGACTAGCGGGAGGAGCTCCTACAATGAGCAGTTCTTC.

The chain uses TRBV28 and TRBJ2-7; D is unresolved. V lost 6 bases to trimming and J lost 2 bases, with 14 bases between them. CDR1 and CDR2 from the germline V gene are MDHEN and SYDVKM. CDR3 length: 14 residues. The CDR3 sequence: CASSRKLTPYEQYF. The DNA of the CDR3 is TGTGCCAGCAGCCGAAAGTTGACGCCCTACGAGCAGTACTTC.

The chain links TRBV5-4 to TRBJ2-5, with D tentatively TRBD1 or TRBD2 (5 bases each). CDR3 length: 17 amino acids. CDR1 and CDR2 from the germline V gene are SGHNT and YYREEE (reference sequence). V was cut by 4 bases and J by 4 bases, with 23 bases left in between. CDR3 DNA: TGTGCCAGCAGCCCCATCCCCAGGGTGGACTCGGGAGAGACCCAGTACTTC. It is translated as CASSPIPRVDSGETQYF.

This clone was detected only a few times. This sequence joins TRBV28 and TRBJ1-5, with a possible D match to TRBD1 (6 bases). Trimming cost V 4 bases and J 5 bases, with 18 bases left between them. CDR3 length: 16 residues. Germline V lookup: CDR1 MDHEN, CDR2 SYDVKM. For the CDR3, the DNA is TGTGCCAGCAGTTCCCTCCCGTGGGGGCGCGATCAGCCCCAGCATTTT. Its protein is CASSSLPWGRDQPQHF.

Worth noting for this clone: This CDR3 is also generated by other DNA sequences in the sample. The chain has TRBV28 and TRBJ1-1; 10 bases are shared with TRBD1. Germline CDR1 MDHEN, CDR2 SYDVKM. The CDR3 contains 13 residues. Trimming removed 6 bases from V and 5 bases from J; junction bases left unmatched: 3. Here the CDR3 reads CASSLDRGTEAFF. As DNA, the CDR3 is TGTGCCAGCAGCCTGGACAGGGGGACTGAAGCTTTCTTT.

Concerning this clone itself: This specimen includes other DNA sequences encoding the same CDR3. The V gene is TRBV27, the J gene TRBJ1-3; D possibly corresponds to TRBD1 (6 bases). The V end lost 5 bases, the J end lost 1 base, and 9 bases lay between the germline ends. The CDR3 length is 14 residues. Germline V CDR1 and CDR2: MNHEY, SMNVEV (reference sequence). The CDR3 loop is CASSPRGSGNTIYF. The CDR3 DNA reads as TGTGCCAGCAGTCCGAGGGGGTCTGGAAACACCATATATTTT.

CDR3 DNA: TGTGCCAGCAGCTTCGTGGACAGGGACCCCCACGAGCAGTACTTC. Its translation is CASSFVDRDPHEQYF. The rearrangement uses TRBV7-9 and TRBJ2-7, with 8 nucleotides matching TRBD1. Germline V lookup: CDR1 SEHNR, CDR2 FQNEAQ (reference sequence). The CDR3 has 15 amino acids. The J segment lost 5 bases and the V segment lost 3 bases, leaving 9 bases of the junction unmatched.

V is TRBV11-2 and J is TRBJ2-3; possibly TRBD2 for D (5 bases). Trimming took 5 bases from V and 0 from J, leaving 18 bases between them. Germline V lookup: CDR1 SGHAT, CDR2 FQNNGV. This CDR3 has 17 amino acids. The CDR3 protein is CASSARDTTLSTDTQYF. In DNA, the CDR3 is TGTGCCAGCAGCGCCCGGGATACGACACTTAGCACAGATACGCAGTATTTT.

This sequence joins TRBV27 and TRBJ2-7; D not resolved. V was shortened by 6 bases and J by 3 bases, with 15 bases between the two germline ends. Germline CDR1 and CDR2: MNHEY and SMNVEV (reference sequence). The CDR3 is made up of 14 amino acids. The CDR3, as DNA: TGTGCCAGCAGCCGGCTCGCATTGGGCTACGAGCAGTACTTC. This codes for CASSRLALGYEQYF.

As DNA, the CDR3 is TGTGCCAGCAGTTACCGGAGCTCCTACAATGAGCAGTTCTTC. Protein sequence: CASSYRSSYNEQFF. The V and J genes are TRBV6-5 and TRBJ2-1; D ambiguous. The CDR3 spans 14 residues. The V gene lost 2 bases and the J gene lost 0 bases, with 5 bases spanning the gap. Germline CDR1 MNHEY, CDR2 SVGAGI.

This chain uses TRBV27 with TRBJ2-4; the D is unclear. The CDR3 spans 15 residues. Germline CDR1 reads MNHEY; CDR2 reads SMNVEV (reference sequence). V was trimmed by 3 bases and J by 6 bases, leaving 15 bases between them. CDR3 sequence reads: CASSFGLGGRNIQYF. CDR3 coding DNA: TGTGCCAGCAGTTTTGGTTTAGGCGGCAGAAACATTCAGTACTTC.

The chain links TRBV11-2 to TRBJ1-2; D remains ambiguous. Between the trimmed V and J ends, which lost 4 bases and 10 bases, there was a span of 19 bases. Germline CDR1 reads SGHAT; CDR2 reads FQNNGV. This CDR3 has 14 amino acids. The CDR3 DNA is TGTGCCAGCAGCTCCAAGGGTTCATCCGGGGACTACACCTTC. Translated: CASSSKGSSGDYTF.

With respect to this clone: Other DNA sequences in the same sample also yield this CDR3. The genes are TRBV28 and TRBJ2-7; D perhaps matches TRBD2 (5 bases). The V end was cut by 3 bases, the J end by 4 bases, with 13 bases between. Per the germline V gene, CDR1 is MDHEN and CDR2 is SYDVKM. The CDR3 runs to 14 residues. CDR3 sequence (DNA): TGTGCCAGCAGTTTGTTTCGGGGTGGATACGAGCAGTACTTC. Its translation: CASSLFRGGYEQYF.

This CDR3 is CSVEGQGAPPYEQYF. For the CDR3, the DNA is TGCAGCGTTGAAGGACAGGGGGCCCCCCCCTACGAGCAGTACTTC. The rearrangement uses TRBV29-1 and TRBJ2-7; 10 positions agree with TRBD1. The CDR3 covers 15 residues. J lost 2 bases, V lost 1 base, and 5 bases had no gene match. Germline CDR1 is SQVTM and CDR2 is ANQGSEA.